These 18 T cell receptor beta chains share one sample of origin, sequenced in a study of cytomegalovirus exposure and HLA in healthy donors. PCR was performed using 60 Vbeta and 13 Jbeta primers. Assay used: immunoSEQ multiplex PCR; TCRdb lists only in-frame clones, some missing. The sample yields about 150,000 clones, about 80% seen once. Sequences were obtained from PBMCs. The receptors here all came from a man aged 25-45 years in good health and CMV-seropositive.

This clone appeared once. The J gene is TRBJ2-5, the V gene TRBV7-2; D is possibly TRBD1 (6 bases). This CDR3 has 14 amino acids. Trimming stripped 1 base from V and 2 bases from J, with 8 bases between. Germline V lookup: CDR1 SGHTA, CDR2 FQGNSA. The CDR3 sequence is CASSLGGHQETQYF. The CDR3 DNA is TGTGCCAGCAGCTTAGGGGGGCATCAAGAGACCCAGTACTTC.

Details on this clone: Other DNA sequences within the sample encode an identical CDR3. The CDR3 spells CASRGTGGAYNEQFF. Here the CDR3 DNA reads TGTGCCAGCAGAGGGACAGGGGGCGCCTACAATGAGCAGTTCTTC. The rearrangement joins TRBV6-5 to TRBJ2-1; 12 bases are a match to TRBD1. The trim removed 6 bases at V and 2 bases at J, leaving 2 bases unmatched. Germline values: CDR1 MNHEY, CDR2 SVGAGI. The CDR3 consists of 15 residues.

The rearrangement joins TRBV5-1 to TRBJ2-7; TRBD2 agrees at 14 bases. The trim removed 4 bases at V and 5 bases at J, leaving 8 bases unmatched. Germline V gene data show CDR1 as SGHRS and CDR2 as YFSETQ. The length of the CDR3 is 16 residues. DNA of the CDR3: TGCGCCAGCAGCAAATATGTGGGACTAGCGGGAGACGAGCAGTACTTC. Its protein product is CASSKYVGLAGDEQYF.

This clone was seen once. The V call is TRBV9, the J call TRBJ1-3; D gene uncertain. Germline CDR1 SGDLS, CDR2 YYNGEE. V gave up 4 bases and J gave up 0 bases, with 11 bases separating them. The CDR3 loop spans 15 amino acids. The CDR3 loop is CASSPVDDSGNTIYF. The DNA of the CDR3 is TGTGCCAGCAGCCCGGTCGATGACTCTGGAAACACCATATATTTT.

In regard to this clone: Other nucleotide sequences from this sample produce the same CDR3. The CDR3 region is CASSDIAPATDTQYF. The CDR3 DNA reads TGCGCCAGCAGTGATATAGCCCCCGCCACAGATACGCAGTATTTT. V usage is TRBV10-2 and J usage is TRBJ2-3; D unresolved. Per germline, CDR1 WSHSY and CDR2 SAAADI. The CDR3 covers 15 residues. V was trimmed by 3 bases and J by 2 bases, leaving 12 bases between them.

The rearrangement uses TRBV7-8 and TRBJ1-5; D might be TRBD1 (6 bases). This CDR3 is 16 amino acids long. In germline, CDR1 is SGHVS, CDR2 FQNEAQ. V was cut by 0 bases and J by 0 bases, with 9 bases left in between. This CDR3 reads CASSLARGFSNQPQHF. In nucleotides, the CDR3 is TGTGCCAGCAGCTTAGCGAGGGGGTTTAGCAATCAGCCCCAGCATTTT.

This clone was counted once. V usage is TRBV27 and J usage is TRBJ2-1; D gene uncertain. The germline V and J ends were trimmed by 10 bases and 0 bases, with 16 bases remaining between them. This CDR3 contains 15 residues. CDR1 and CDR2 from the germline V gene are MNHEY and SMNVEV (reference sequence). The CDR3 loop reads CATTPYGGSYNEQFF. CDR3 coding DNA: TGTGCCACCACACCGTACGGCGGCTCCTACAATGAGCAGTTCTTC.

The chain joins TRBV5-1 to TRBJ1-4; D call uncertain. Germline lookup yields CDR1 SGHRS and CDR2 YFSETQ. The CDR3 runs to 16 residues. V was clipped by 2 bases and J by 0 bases, with 11 bases between them. CDR3 bases: TGCGCCAGCAGCTTTGAGGGAGGGCCAACTAATGAAAAACTGTTTTTT. It is translated as CASSFEGGPTNEKLFF. The full variable domain, completed using reference TRBV5-1 and TRBJ1-4, is KAGVTQTPRYLIKTRGQQVTLSCSPISGHRSVSWYQQTPGQGLQFLFEYFSETQRNKGNFPGRFSGRQFSNSRSEMNVSTLELGDSALYLCASSFEGGPTNEKLFFGSGTQLSVL.

The chain joins TRBV28 to TRBJ2-3; D unclear. The CDR3 length is 19 residues. Trimming shortened V by 1 base and J by 0 bases, and 20 bases separated the two germline ends. Germline V gene data show CDR1 as MDHEN and CDR2 as SYDVKM. In DNA, the CDR3 is TGTGCCAGCAGTTTATATCTCGGTTCAGGTCTACAGAGCACAGATACGCAGTATTTT. Protein sequence: CASSLYLGSGLQSTDTQYF.

The chain carries TRBV28 and TRBJ2-3; the D gene is possibly TRBD2 (6 bases). CDR3 length equals 15 residues. The germline V gene encodes CDR1 MDHEN and CDR2 SYDVKM. V was pared by 5 bases and J by 0 bases, with 12 bases between. The CDR3 nucleotides are TGTGCCAGCAGTGCGGGACCGAGGAGCACAGATACGCAGTATTTT. Its translation: CASSAGPRSTDTQYF.

The genes are TRBV9 and TRBJ2-3; 10 positions agree with TRBD2. V trimming: 4 bases; J trimming: 3 bases; junction bases outside the gene matches: 8. The CDR3 totals 16 residues. The V gene's germline CDR1 is SGDLS and CDR2 YYNGEE. CDR3 region: CASSLSGRASTDTQYF. CDR3 coding DNA: TGTGCCAGCAGCCTCAGCGGGAGGGCCTCAACAGATACGCAGTATTTT.

This chain joins TRBV6-5 and TRBJ2-2; D unclear. This CDR3 has 15 amino acids. V was shortened by 2 bases and J by 4 bases, with 11 bases between the two germline ends. The V gene's germline CDR1 is MNHEY and CDR2 SVGAGI. Here the CDR3 DNA reads TGTGCCAGCAGTTACGCTAGGTATTCCACCGGGGAGCTGTTTTTT. This codes for CASSYARYSTGELFF.

J is TRBJ2-1 and V is TRBV18; D not resolved. Trimming cost V 4 bases and J 3 bases, with 10 bases left between them. The CDR3 is 14 amino acids. Per the germline V gene, CDR1 is KGHSH and CDR2 is LQKENI. The chain's CDR3 is CASSLASDYNEQFF. The CDR3, as DNA: TGTGCCAGCTCACTAGCATCGGACTACAATGAGCAGTTCTTC.

The V gene is TRBV2, the J gene TRBJ2-4; 9 nucleotides line up with TRBD1. The CDR3 runs to 15 residues. V shed 5 bases and J 4 bases; nucleotides not matched to a gene: 6. Germline values: CDR1 SNHLY, CDR2 FYNNEI. CDR3 sequence: CASSYQGQGKNIQYF. The DNA of the CDR3 is TGTGCCAGCAGTTATCAGGGACAGGGAAAAAACATTCAGTACTTC.

In this sample, this clone turned up once. The V and J genes are TRBV15 and TRBJ1-4, with a possible D match to TRBD1 (5 bases). V was shortened by 0 bases and J by 8 bases, with 10 bases between the two germline ends. CDR1 and CDR2 from the germline V gene are LNHNV and YYDKDF (reference sequence). The CDR3 is 14 amino acids. The CDR3 DNA sequence: TGTGCCACCAGCAGAGACAGGGTCGACGAAAAACTGTTTTTT. Translating it yields CATSRDRVDEKLFF.

A single count supports this clone. This chain links TRBV9 with TRBJ2-2; TRBD1 agrees at 9 bases. CDR3 size: 17 residues. Losses at the gene ends were 4 bases for V and 2 bases for J; bases not matched to a gene: 9. CDR1 SGDLS and CDR2 YYNGEE come from the germline V gene. CDR3 in DNA: TGTGCCAGCAGCCCACCTCCGGGACAGGGAAACACCGGGGAGCTGTTTTTT. Protein: CASSPPPGQGNTGELFF. Full variable domain (outside the CDR3, taken from reference TRBV9 and TRBJ2-2): DSGVTQTPKHLITATGQRVTLRCSPRSGDLSVYWYQQSLDQGLQFLIQYYNGEERAKGNILERFSAQQFPDLHSELNLSSLELGDSALYFCASSPPPGQGNTGELFFGEGSRLTVL.

J is TRBJ2-1 and V is TRBV10-3, with 7 bases aligning to TRBD2. This CDR3 contains 13 residues. Germline trimming cut 10 bases from V and 5 bases from J; bases unmatched to any gene: 8. Germline V gives CDR1 ENHRY, CDR2 SYGVKD. CDR3 DNA sequence: TGTGCCACCAAACGGGACTACAACAATGAGCAGTTCTTC. Its translation: CATKRDYNNEQFF.

Worth noting for this clone: Distinct nucleotide sequences in the sample also encode this CDR3. V usage is TRBV29-1 and J usage is TRBJ2-7; D possibly corresponds to TRBD2 (6 bases). Trimming removed 7 bases from V and 4 bases from J, with 11 bases in between. Germline loops: CDR1 SQVTM, CDR2 ANQGSEA. The CDR3 totals 11 residues. The CDR3 nucleotides read TGCAGCGCTGGGACTCAATACGAGCAGTACTTC. This sequence encodes CSAGTQYEQYF.